The source of this TCR beta chain is a study of CD8+ T cells in alopecia areata. From germline, CDR1 is SGHRS and CDR2 YFSETQ. This CDR3 contains 13 residues. Between the trimmed V and J ends, which lost 8 bases and 0 bases, there was a span of 11 bases. After isolation, RNA underwent reverse transcription to generate cDNA as the sequencing template. This table comes from immunoSEQ multiplex PCR, and its TCRdb copy is limited to in-frame clones, with some not included. The sample carries 150,000 to 200,000 clones, less than 65% recorded once. The treatment is: oral pan-JAK inhibitor, 5-10 mg twice daily. Alopecia areata patients provided lesional scalp punch biopsies and peripheral blood. Notes on this clone: Its antigen remains unknown.

Study conclusions and caveats: Scalp samples also yield sequences of resident alphabeta T cells from normal skin. Elevated clonality characterized lesional scalp relative to normal scalp, particularly in alopecia totalis/universalis. Persistence of many expanded lesional clones was seen in scalp and blood during tofacitinib.

V usage is TRBV5-1 and J usage is TRBJ2-5; a possible D gene is TRBD1 (6 bases). The sample was CD4+ T cells sorted from blood, taken at week 24, from a patient treated with tofacitinib. The TCR was taken from a human donor with alopecia areata. CDR3 in DNA: TGCGCCAGTCAGGGGCTAAACCAAGAGACCCAGTACTTC. Translated: CASQGLNQETQYF.